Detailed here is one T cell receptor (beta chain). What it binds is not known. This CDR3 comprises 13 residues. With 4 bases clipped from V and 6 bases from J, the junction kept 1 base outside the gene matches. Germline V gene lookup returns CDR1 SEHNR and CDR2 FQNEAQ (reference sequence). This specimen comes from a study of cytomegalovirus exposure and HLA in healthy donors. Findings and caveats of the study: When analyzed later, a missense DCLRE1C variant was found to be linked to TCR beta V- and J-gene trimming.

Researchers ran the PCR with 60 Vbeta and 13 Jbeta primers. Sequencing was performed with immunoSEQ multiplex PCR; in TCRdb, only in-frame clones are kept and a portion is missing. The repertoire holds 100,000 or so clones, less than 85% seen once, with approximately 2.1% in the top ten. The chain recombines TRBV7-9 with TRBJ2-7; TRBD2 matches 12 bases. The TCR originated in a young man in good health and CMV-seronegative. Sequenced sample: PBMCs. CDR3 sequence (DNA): TGTGCCAGCAGCTCGGGACTAGCGGGCGAGCAGTACTTC. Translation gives CASSSGLAGEQYF.